The next 2 T cell receptor beta chains were all read from a single sample in a study of beta chain features in type 1 diabetes. As every portion of the isolated RNA was reverse transcribed, the sequencing read expressed TCRB transcripts. The protocol was immunoSEQ multiplex PCR, while the TCRdb copy is restricted to in-frame clones and leaves out a portion. The table shows about 120,000 clones, with about 18% occurring only once. These TCRs' antigens remain unknown. Findings of the study overall: All four CD4+ subsets from Type 1 diabetes patients carried moderately but significantly shorter TCRB CDR3s.

What was sequenced was central memory CD4+ T cells from blood. All receptors come from a man younger than 35 with type 1 diabetes.

V and J are TRBV6-6 and TRBJ2-7, with 7 positions matching TRBD2. After removal of 6 bases from V and 0 bases from J, the junction contained 8 bases not matched to a gene. Germline loops: CDR1 MNHNY, CDR2 SVGAGI (reference sequence). The CDR3 runs to 15 residues. CDR3 sequence reads: CASRNGAGASYEQYF. The CDR3 coding sequence is TGTGCCAGCAGGAACGGGGCGGGAGCCTCCTACGAGCAGTACTTC.

There are a few counts of this clone. The chain is built from TRBV7-2 and TRBJ2-1; tentative D call: TRBD1 (5 bases). Between the trimmed V and J ends, which lost 4 bases and 8 bases, there was a span of 9 bases. The CDR3 consists of 12 residues. The V gene's germline CDR1 is SGHTA and CDR2 FQGNSA. In DNA form, the CDR3 reads TGTGCCAGCAGCTCCGCCAGGGATGAGCAGTTCTTC. It encodes CASSSARDEQFF.